The clone carrying this T cell receptor (beta chain) turned up a few times. The V gene lost 5 bases and the J gene lost 6 bases, with 10 bases spanning the gap. The CDR3 contains 12 residues. Germline V lookup: CDR1 SGHTA, CDR2 FQGNSA. TCRdb re-called the RT-PCR reads with MiXCR, one entry per CDR3 protein. This table has more than 550,000 distinct CDR3 sequences, more than 13% appearing once. V and J are TRBV7-2 and TRBJ1-2; the D gene is possibly TRBD1 (6 bases). This sequence originates from a female donor in good health, serving as a healthy control. Sequencing was done on a sample of memory CD4+ T cells from blood. CDR3 sequence (DNA): TGTGCCAGCAGCCCTGGGGACAATGGCTACACCTTC. It translates to CASSPGDNGYTF.